This T cell receptor (beta chain) was sequenced during a study of control samples from healthy donors and cancer patients. This CDR3 contains 16 residues. Germline values: CDR1 SGHTA, CDR2 FQGTGA. V lost 5 bases to trimming and J lost 4 bases; unmatched junction nucleotides: 12. Sequencing used immunoSEQ multiplex PCR; TCRdb keeps in-frame clones, though not all of them. Of approximately 50,000 clones in the sample, 87% are singletons; the top ten hold about 14%. Input material: PBMCs. The V and J genes are TRBV7-3 and TRBJ2-5; 8 nucleotides line up with TRBD2. The sequence was collected from a man aged 60 to 75 with head and neck cancer. The CDR3 DNA follows: TGTGCCAGCAGCCAGGGGAATAGCGGGGTTGGAGAGACCCAGTACTTC. This translates into CASSQGNSGVGETQYF.